The following is a T cell receptor (beta chain) sequence with its context. Regarding donors, all were healthy bone marrow donors. This CDR3 is built from 17 residues. With 5 bases clipped from V and 1 base from J, the junction kept 6 bases outside the gene matches. CDR1 SGHTA and CDR2 FQGNSA come from the germline V gene. This record belongs to a study of cytomegalovirus exposure and HLA in healthy donors. Researchers ran the PCR with 60 Vbeta and 13 Jbeta primers. Profiling relied on immunoSEQ multiplex PCR, and the TCRdb table lists in-frame clones only, not all of them. The data contain under 200,000 clones, approximately 11% of them singletons.

The sequencing input was PBMCs. The sequence came from a man aged 45 to 65 in good health and CMV-seropositive. The chain uses TRBV7-2 and TRBJ2-2, with TRBD2 matching over 11 bases. CDR3 in DNA: TGTGCCAGCAGCCGAGGGGGACTAGCGGAGAACACCGGGGAGCTGTTTTTT. As protein: CASSRGGLAENTGELFF. Full variable domain (missing parts from reference TRBV7-2 and TRBJ2-2): GAGVSQSPSNKVTEKGKDVELRCDPISGHTALYWYRQSLGQGLEFLIYFQGNSAPDKSGLPSDRFSAERTGGSVSTLTIQRTQQEDSAVYLCASSRGGLAENTGELFFGEGSRLTVL.